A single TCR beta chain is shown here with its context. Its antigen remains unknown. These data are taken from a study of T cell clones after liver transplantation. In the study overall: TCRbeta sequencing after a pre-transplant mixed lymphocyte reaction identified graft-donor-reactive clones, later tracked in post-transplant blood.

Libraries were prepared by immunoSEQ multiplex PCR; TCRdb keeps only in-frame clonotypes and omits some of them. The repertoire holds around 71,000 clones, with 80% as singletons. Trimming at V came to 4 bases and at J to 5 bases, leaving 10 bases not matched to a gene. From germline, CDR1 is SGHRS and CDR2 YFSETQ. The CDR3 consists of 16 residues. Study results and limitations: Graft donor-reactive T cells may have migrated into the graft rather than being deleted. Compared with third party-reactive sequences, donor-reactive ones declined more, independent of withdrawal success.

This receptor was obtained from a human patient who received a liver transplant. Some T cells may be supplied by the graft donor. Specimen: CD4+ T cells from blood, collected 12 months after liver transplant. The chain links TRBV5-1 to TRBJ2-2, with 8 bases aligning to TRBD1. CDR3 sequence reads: CASSPHRDRSTGELFF. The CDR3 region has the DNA TGCGCCAGCAGCCCACACCGGGACAGGTCAACCGGGGAGCTGTTTTTT.